This T cell receptor (beta chain) is from a study of response to subunit inactivated influenza vaccine (dated by TCRdb to the late 2010s). About the study as a whole: Deep quantitative T cell receptor repertoire profiling was used in the study to track responses to a trivalent subunit inactivated influenza vaccine. What the study reported, not specific to this receptor: It was suggested by the authors that each seasonal influenza vaccination may recruit only a limited number of new T cells.

Receptor amplification or capture employed RT-PCR. Sequencing relied on an Illumina HiSeq 2500. TCRdb reprocessing: public reads trimmed at Q25 with fastp, clones called with MiXCR, in-frame beta chains kept. Each entry is one CDR3 protein sequence, shown with its most common DNA and genes. Recorded for this sample are roughly 700,000 distinct CDR3 sequences; approximately 15% of them occurred a single time. Roughly 6.4% of the sample is held by the ten biggest clonotypes. This clonotype was seen more than once but under ten times. Its cognate antigen has yet to be identified. It has no much larger one-base neighbor in the sample; base qualities were not kept. V drops 0 bases and J drops 2 bases, leaving 8 bases in between. From the cysteine through the phenylalanine, the CDR3 covers 14 amino acids. The DNA shown is the 42-base CDR3, in frame from base 1. Via the germline V gene, CDR1 is SGHAT and CDR2 FQNNGV.

The chain was built from TRBV11-2 and TRBJ2-7, with no reliable assignment of the D segment. Sample: PBMCs from blood, taken roughly 15 days before vaccination. The sequence came from a man between 50 and 59 years old who received an inactivated influenza vaccine. Donor details come from another sample of the same person, matched by shared clones. The nucleotides read TGTGCCAGCAGCTTAGAGAGGCAGACCTACGAGCAGTACTTC. This translates into CASSLERQTYEQYF.